This T cell receptor (beta chain) was captured by sequencing in a study of blood T cell repertoires in COVID-19. V was clipped by 4 bases and J by 0 bases, with 15 bases between them. Germline V CDR1 and CDR2: SGHTA, FQGTGA. This CDR3 has 17 amino acids. Per the original data handling: Nucleated cell number was recorded as an estimate derived from reference gene primer amplification. The assay was immunoSEQ multiplex PCR, and TCRdb's table has in-frame clones only and misses some. Clone size and the V and J calls come from that table; the DNA yielded D and trimming. Of around 23,000 clones listed, around nine tenths are singletons.

The sequence was collected from a man over 45 with active COVID-19. The sample taken for sequencing was peripheral blood. V gene TRBV7-3 combines with J gene TRBJ2-2, with D unclear. The chain's CDR3 is CASSSYVARANTGELFF. The CDR3 DNA is TGTGCCAGCAGCTCCTACGTTGCCCGGGCGAACACCGGGGAGCTGTTTTTT.